The TCR beta chain under discussion was sequenced for a study of cytomegalovirus exposure and HLA in healthy donors. Study in general: From 190 million or so T cells, an earlier analysis saw under 140 million unique TCR beta sequences. General study points: Researchers reported in a later analysis that a missense DCLRE1C variant was tied to TCR beta V- and J-gene trimming. Productive status was seen about 90% or about 30% of the time for most TCR beta V segments in an earlier analysis.

The PCR was carried out with 60 Vbeta primers and 13 Jbeta primers. The table came from immunoSEQ multiplex PCR; TCRdb's copy has only in-frame clones and leaves some out. The profile covers tens of thousands of clones, with about two thirds appearing a single time and around a fifth taken by the ten largest. About this clone itself: Its antigen is not identified.

Sequencing was carried out using PBMCs. The TCR originated in a woman aged 50 to 60 in good health and CMV-seropositive.

The CDR3 coding sequence is TGTGCCAGTAGCCTACGGGACACAAATCAGCCCCAGCATTTT. It translates to CASSLRDTNQPQHF. This chain uses TRBV19 with TRBJ1-5; D may be TRBD1 (6 bases). The CDR3 has 14 amino acids. Germline values: CDR1 LNHDA, CDR2 SQIVND (reference sequence). Deletions cut 6 bases from V and 4 bases from J, with 13 bases between.